This T cell receptor (beta chain) came from a study of control samples from healthy donors and cancer patients. The method was immunoSEQ multiplex PCR; TCRdb's version includes in-frame clones alone and lacks a portion of them. Among roughly 76,000 clones listed, under 95% were seen once. The germline V and J ends were trimmed by 4 bases and 5 bases, with 19 bases remaining between them. CDR1 is KGHDR, CDR2 SFDVKD, per germline. The length of the CDR3 is 16 residues. The chain combines TRBV24-1 with TRBJ1-1, with D maybe TRBD1 (6 bases). The receptor comes from a middle-aged woman with lung cancer. The sample consisted of PBMCs. This CDR3 is CATSEGEGGHGTEAFF. The CDR3, as DNA: TGTGCCACCAGTGAGGGGGAGGGGGGGCACGGGACTGAAGCTTTCTTT.